This T cell receptor beta chain was recovered during a study of T cell responses to AZD1222 COVID-19 vaccine. In the study overall: Doses given second, at about 4 or about 12 weeks, were pooled. Study-wide points: Clonal diversity was possibly underestimated; the donors were predominantly white British and more often female. Nearly half of spike-specific TCRs reportedly target unmutated variant regions. Only a handful of individuals given AZD1222 were seropositive at baseline.

Some clones are missing from TCRdb's copy, which holds only in-frame ones; the method was immunoSEQ multiplex PCR. The sample shows about 130,000 clones, approximately 87% of them seen only once. The sample holds a few counts of this clone. The antigen remains undetermined. Germline loops: CDR1 MNHEY, CDR2 SMNVEV (reference sequence). The V segment lost 6 bases and the J segment 7 bases; nucleotides outside the gene matches: 11. This CDR3 region has 15 residues. The sample in question was peripheral blood, obtained on day 0 of AZD1222 vaccination. This receptor was obtained from an adult in good health. The gene calls are TRBV27 and TRBJ2-7; 11 positions match TRBD2. The CDR3 reads CASSTLAGGLLEQYF. CDR3 nucleotide sequence: TGTGCCAGCAGCACTCTAGCGGGAGGACTCCTAGAGCAGTACTTC.